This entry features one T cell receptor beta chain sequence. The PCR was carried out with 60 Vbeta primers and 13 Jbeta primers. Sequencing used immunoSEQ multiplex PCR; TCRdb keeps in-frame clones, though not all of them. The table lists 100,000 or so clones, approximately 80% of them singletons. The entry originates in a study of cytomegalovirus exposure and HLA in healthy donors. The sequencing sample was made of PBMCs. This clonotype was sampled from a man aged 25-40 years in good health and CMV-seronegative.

The CDR3 nucleotides read TGTGCCAGCAGTCACACAGGAGGGACCGGGGAGCTGTTTTTT. Protein product: CASSHTGGTGELFF. J is TRBJ2-2 and V is TRBV28, with a possible D match to TRBD2 (6 bases). The germline V gene encodes CDR1 MDHEN and CDR2 SYDVKM. This CDR3 is 14 amino acids long. Trimming cost V 5 bases and J 5 bases, with 12 bases left between them.